These T cell receptor beta chains were read from a single sample in a study of cytomegalovirus exposure and HLA in healthy donors. Using immunoSEQ multiplex PCR, the repertoire was profiled, and TCRdb retains in-frame clones only, with some absent. The sample consists of 100,000 to 150,000 clones, around 70% of them appearing once. Sequenced input: PBMCs. These receptors all come from a human donor in good health. Both conserved end residues are part of each CDR3. The D gene is left open where the match is weak. Clone size, where shown, is once, few, many, or a class for clones that have expanded.

V gene	CDR3 length	J gene	D gene	clone size	CDR3 DNA	CDR3 protein
TRBV7-9	15	TRBJ2-1	TRBD2	.	TGTGCCAGCAGCTTAACCGGACTAGCGTTGAATGAGCAGTTCTTC	CASSLTGLALNEQFF
TRBV5-1	15	TRBJ2-1	.	.	TGCGCCAGCAGCTTGTGGGGTGGCGGGGCAGGTGAGCAGTTCTTC	CASSLWGGGAGEQFF
TRBV6-1	15	TRBJ2-7	.	.	TGTGCCAGCAGTGAAGCGATGTCAGGGACCTACGAGCAGTACTTC	CASSEAMSGTYEQYF
TRBV11-3	17	TRBJ2-1	TRBD2	.	TGTGCCAGCAGCTTAGTTCCTCAGGGACTAGGCTACAATGAGCAGTTCTTC	CASSLVPQGLGYNEQFF
TRBV25-1	15	TRBJ1-4	.	.	TGTGCCAGCAGTGAATCCGGCAGGGGTATTGAAAAACTGTTTTTT	CASSESGRGIEKLFF
TRBV9	17	TRBJ2-2	.	.	TGTGCCAGCAGCCCACACGTGGGGGGTCTTAACACCGGGGAGCTGTTTTTT	CASSPHVGGLNTGELFF
TRBV5-4	13	TRBJ2-5	.	.	TGTGCCAGCAGCCGGGGACTGGGGGAGACCCAGTACTTC	CASSRGLGETQYF
TRBV7-3	13	TRBJ2-5	.	few	TGTGCCAGCAGCACCGGGGGTGGGGAGACCCAGTACTTC	CASSTGGGETQYF
TRBV19	14	TRBJ1-2	.	.	TGTGCCAGTAGCCTCAAGGCGGGGGCGCACGGCTACACCTTC	CASSLKAGAHGYTF
TRBV9	14	TRBJ1-1	.	.	TGTGCCAGCAAGCCCTTTGATGGGCACACTGAAGCTTTCTTT	CASKPFDGHTEAFF
TRBV6-5	15	TRBJ1-1	.	.	TGTGCCAGCAGTTTGTGGCAGGCAATGAACACTGAAGCTTTCTTT	CASSLWQAMNTEAFF
TRBV7-2	18	TRBJ2-7	TRBD1	.	TGTGCCAGCACCGTGGGAGGACAGGGGGGAAGTCAGAAGTACGAGCAGTACTTC	CASTVGGQGGSQKYEQYF
TRBV27	16	TRBJ2-1	TRBD2	.	TGTGCCAGCAGTTTCTTGATAGCGGGAGGCGACAATGAGCAGTTCTTC	CASSFLIAGGDNEQFF
TRBV7-9	17	TRBJ1-1	.	.	TGTGCCAGCAGCTTAGCGGCAGGGATGGTTAGGAACACTGAAGCTTTCTTT	CASSLAAGMVRNTEAFF
TRBV5-6	13	TRBJ2-2	.	.	TGTGCCAGCAGCTTGGCCCACGGGGGGGAGCTGTTTTTT	CASSLAHGGELFF
TRBV7-9	13	TRBJ2-7	TRBD1	once	TGTGCCAGCAGCCTGGGACAGTACTACGAGCAGTACTTC	CASSLGQYYEQYF
TRBV27	14	TRBJ2-2	.	.	TGTGCCAGCAGCTTGGGCTCATCCCCCGGGGAGCTGTTTTTT	CASSLGSSPGELFF
TRBV10-3	11	TRBJ2-5	.	.	TGTGCCATCAGTAAAGAGGGAACCCAGTACTTC	CAISKEGTQYF
TRBV7-2	15	TRBJ2-3	.	.	TGTGCCAGCAGCCCACTAGATAGGGGCACAGATACGCAGTATTTT	CASSPLDRGTDTQYF
TRBV2	13	TRBJ1-2	.	.	TGTGCCAGCAGCGAACGGGAATACTATGGCTACACCTTC	CASSEREYYGYTF
TRBV5-1	13	TRBJ1-4	.	.	TGCGCCAGCAGCCGTGCAACTAATGAAAAACTGTTTTTT	CASSRATNEKLFF
TRBV18	15	TRBJ2-5	.	few	TGTGCCAGCTCACCACCGAGTGGAGGGAGAGAGACCCAGTACTTC	CASSPPSGGRETQYF
TRBV19	15	TRBJ2-5	TRBD1	.	TGTGCCAGTAGTACCGGGACAGGTCTTGCGGAGACCCAGTACTTC	CASSTGTGLAETQYF
TRBV19	14	TRBJ1-4	.	few	TGTGCCAGTAGGGAGAGGGCAACTAATGAAAAACTGTTTTTT	CASRERATNEKLFF
TRBV19	15	TRBJ2-4	TRBD1	.	TGTGCCAGTAGTGATCAACAGGGGGCGTTGGACATTCAGTACTTC	CASSDQQGALDIQYF
TRBV30	15	TRBJ1-2	TRBD1	few	TGTGCCTGGAGTGTACTGGGACAGGGGGCGCGGGGCTACACCTTC	CAWSVLGQGARGYTF
TRBV28	18	TRBJ1-6	.	few	TGTGCCAGCAGTTTATTATGGGGGGTGGAGGGTAATAATTCACCCCTCCACTTT	CASSLLWGVEGNNSPLHF
TRBV11-2	16	TRBJ2-7	TRBD2	.	TGTGCCAGCAGCTCGCTACTGGGGCTAGCGGGAGGAGAGCAGTACTTC	CASSSLLGLAGGEQYF
TRBV5-1	17	TRBJ2-1	.	.	TGCGCCAGCAGCCTAACAGTTGTCCCGAGCTCCTACAATGAGCAGTTCTTC	CASSLTVVPSSYNEQFF
TRBV27	15	TRBJ2-7	.	.	TGTGCCAGCCGTTTATCTACAGGGAACTCCTACGAGCAGTACTTC	CASRLSTGNSYEQYF
TRBV7-3	16	TRBJ2-5	.	few	TGTGCCAGCAGCCTCAACGGGGTTCTACAGGGAGAGACCCAGTACTTC	CASSLNGVLQGETQYF
TRBV27	17	TRBJ2-7	TRBD2	once	TGTGCCAGCAGGACCGGGACTAGCGGGAGCCTGATTTACGAGCAGTACTTC	CASRTGTSGSLIYEQYF
TRBV5-6	12	TRBJ1-2	.	.	TGTGCCAGCAGCCCTATCGGGAGGGGCTACACCTTC	CASSPIGRGYTF
TRBV28	15	TRBJ2-1	.	.	TGTGCCAGCAGACCTTCTGAGATGGGGGGTTATGAGCAGTTCTTC	CASRPSEMGGYEQFF
TRBV19	17	TRBJ2-1	TRBD2	.	TGTGCCAGTAGTATAGGGCTAGCGGGAGGGCCGATTAATGAGCAGTTCTTC	CASSIGLAGGPINEQFF
TRBV7-9	15	TRBJ2-3	.	.	TGTGCCAGCAGCTTAGCGGAGTCGAACACAGATACGCAGTATTTT	CASSLAESNTDTQYF
TRBV5-6	16	TRBJ1-2	TRBD1	.	TGTGCCAGCAGCCCCGAGACAGGGTTCACTAACTATGGCTACACCTTC	CASSPETGFTNYGYTF